The 3 T cell receptor beta chains below were found in one sample sequenced in a study of OX40 agonist ivuxolimab in advanced cancers. Assay: immunoSEQ multiplex PCR; the TCRdb copy retains only in-frame clones and omits some. The data hold about 51,000 clones, with more than 65% observed a single time. The sample consisted of CD4+ or CD8+ T cells sorted from blood, taken in a trial of the OX40 agonist ivuxolimab. These receptors all stem from an adult with an advanced solid tumor such as melanoma, head and neck, liver or kidney cancer.

The chain recombines TRBV10-2 with TRBJ1-2; D is perhaps TRBD1 (6 bases). The CDR3 is made up of 15 amino acids. Germline V gene data show CDR1 as WSHSY and CDR2 as SAAADI. The V gene lost 5 bases and the J gene lost 3 bases, with 16 bases spanning the gap. In DNA form, the CDR3 reads TGCGCCAGCAGTTCCACAGGGCGAGGGGACTATGGCTACACCTTC. It translates to CASSSTGRGDYGYTF.

The chain carries TRBV6-4 and TRBJ2-3; D may be TRBD1 or TRBD2 (6 bases each). V lost 3 bases and J lost 5, with 12 bases in between. Germline V CDR1 and CDR2: MRHNA, SNTAGT. CDR3 size: 14 residues. The DNA for the CDR3 is TGTGCCAGCAGTGATCCGGGGGCCGGAGATACGCAGTATTTT. As protein: CASSDPGAGDTQYF.

Details on this clone: The junction shows a germline mismatch at one end, possibly a read error. Other DNA sequences of this sample code for an identical CDR3. This chain uses TRBV6-1 with TRBJ1-2; 11 bases match TRBD1. There are 14 residues in the CDR3. Germline loops: CDR1 MNHNS, CDR2 SASEGT. The CDR3 loop reads CASSTWGQGGGYTF. The CDR3 DNA is TGCGCCAGCAGTACCTGGGGACAGGGGGGCGGCTACACCTTC.